In its sample, the clone carrying this T cell receptor beta chain was seen a few times. Its specificity is unknown. The CDR3 totals 15 residues. CDR1 is SGHDT, CDR2 YYEEEE, per germline. The ends were cut back, 4 bases at V and 2 bases at J, with 16 bases in the middle. This sample is part of a study of T cell responses to AZD1222 COVID-19 vaccine. Study-level points and caveats: Among the donors, most were white British and more were female, and clonal diversity was possibly underestimated. CD4 TCRs covered the whole spike, strongest at regions 160-218 and 743-854. Close to half of spike-specific TCRs reportedly recognize unmutated variant regions.

The method was immunoSEQ multiplex PCR; TCRdb's version includes in-frame clones alone and lacks a portion of them. The data show some 96,000 clones, about 88% seen once. The chain links TRBV5-6 to TRBJ2-7, with D possibly matching TRBD1 (5 bases). The material was peripheral blood, obtained 28 days after the second AZD1222 dose. The clonotype comes from an adult who received the AZD1222 COVID-19 vaccine. CDR3 region: CASSVNLGVTYEQYF. As DNA, the CDR3 is TGTGCCAGCAGCGTTAACCTAGGGGTTACCTACGAGCAGTACTTC.